Described below is a single T cell receptor beta chain sequence and its context. This clonotype was found a few times. Its specific antigen is unknown. The input lacks base qualities; no much larger clone sits a single base away. Receptor libraries were prepared by RACE. The sequencing machine was a NextSeq 500. During library preparation, unique molecular identifiers were attached to individual cDNA molecules so that TCRs could be counted in a quantitative, reproducible way. The source study handled its data this way. A median of about 89,000 TCRs per sample was observed, with a range of about 23,224 to 700,000. V, J and CDR3 annotation of the TCR reads was carried out using the Decombinator software suite. For PS versus PT1 abundance plots, all samples were subsampled to the same number of TCRs (28,000). Expanded TCRs were defined as absent before sensitization and observed at least eight times at the 2-week time point. TCRdb passed the public sequencing reads through fastp at Q25 and MiXCR, retaining productive beta sequences. Entries are consolidated by CDR3 protein sequence, retaining the most common genes and DNA. The V and J calls, along with clone size, are taken from TCRdb and not from the paper's own processing. This sample lists about 80,000 distinct CDR3 sequences; approximately 8.1% were detected once. The ten largest account for around 1.7% of the sample.

The germline V gene (reference sequence) provides CDR1 DFQATT and CDR2 SNEGSKA. The germline ends are 8 bases apart after V is trimmed by 1 base and J by 5 bases. The CDR3 has 12 amino acids, counting the end cysteine and phenylalanine. Only CDR3 DNA remains: 36 bases, in frame from the first base. Sample time point, as interpreted from the label and publication: healthy volunteer bleed at 6 weeks. Total RNA was extracted from unfractionated whole blood collected in Tempus Blood RNA tubes. Roughly 5 healthy volunteers served as TCR sequencing controls and were bled at day 0, 2 weeks and 6 weeks. These data come from a study of human T cells and chemical hapten exposure listed by TCRdb under 2021. Concerning the study at large: Libraries were pooled for sequencing, and per-sample TCR yields varied mainly because of small differences in library volumes within the pool. In alopecia patients, the study followed how the peripheral blood TCR repertoire changed in vivo over primary and secondary sensitization to diphenylcyclopropenone (DPC), a hapten. For every blood RNA sample, sequencing covered both the TCR alpha and TCR beta chains. Broader findings and caveats from the paper: Repeated subsampling changed both the strength of the expansion versus patch-test correlation and the threshold at which that correlation became significant. DPC sensitization did not change how many TCRs were above 1 in 1000 frequency, and no evidence was found of alterations in global repertoire structure.

The clonotype was recovered from a female donor in good health. Some clones in this sample may be carry-over from other donors' samples. Recombination linked TRBV20-1 to TRBJ1-1, with no confident D gene call. Material for sequencing was whole blood. The CDR3 sequence is CSARVSGTEAFF. The DNA reads as follows: TGCAGTGCTAGAGTCTCGGGAACTGAAGCTTTCTTT.